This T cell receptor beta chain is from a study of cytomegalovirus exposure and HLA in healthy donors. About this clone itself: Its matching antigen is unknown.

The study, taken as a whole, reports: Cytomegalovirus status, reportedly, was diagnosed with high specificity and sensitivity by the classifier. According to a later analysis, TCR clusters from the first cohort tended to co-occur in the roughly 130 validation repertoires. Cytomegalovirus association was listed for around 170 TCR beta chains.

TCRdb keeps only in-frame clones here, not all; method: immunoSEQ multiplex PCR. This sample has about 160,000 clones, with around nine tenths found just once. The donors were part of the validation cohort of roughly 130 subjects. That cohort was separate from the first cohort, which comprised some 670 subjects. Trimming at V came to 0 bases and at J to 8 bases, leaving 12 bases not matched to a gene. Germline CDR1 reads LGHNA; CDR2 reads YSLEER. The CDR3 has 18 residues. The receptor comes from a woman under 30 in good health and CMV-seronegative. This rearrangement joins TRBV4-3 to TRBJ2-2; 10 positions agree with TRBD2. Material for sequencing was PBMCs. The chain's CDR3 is CASSQEASGSLVTGELFF. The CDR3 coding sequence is TGCGCCAGCAGCCAAGAGGCTAGCGGGAGTTTAGTAACTGGGGAGCTGTTTTTT.